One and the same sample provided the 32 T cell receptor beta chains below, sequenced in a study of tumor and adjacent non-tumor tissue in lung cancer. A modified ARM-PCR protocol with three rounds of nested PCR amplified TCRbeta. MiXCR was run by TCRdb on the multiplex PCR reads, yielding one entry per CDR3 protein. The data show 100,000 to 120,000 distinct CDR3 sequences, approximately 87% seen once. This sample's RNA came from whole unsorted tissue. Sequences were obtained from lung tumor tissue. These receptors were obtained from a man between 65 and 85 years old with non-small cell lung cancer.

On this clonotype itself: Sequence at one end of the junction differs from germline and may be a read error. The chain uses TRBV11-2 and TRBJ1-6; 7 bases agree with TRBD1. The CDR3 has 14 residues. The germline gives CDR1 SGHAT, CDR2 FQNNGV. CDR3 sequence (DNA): TGTGCCAGCAGTCAGACAGGGAGGTATTCACTCCTCCATTTT. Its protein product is CASSQTGRYSLLHF.

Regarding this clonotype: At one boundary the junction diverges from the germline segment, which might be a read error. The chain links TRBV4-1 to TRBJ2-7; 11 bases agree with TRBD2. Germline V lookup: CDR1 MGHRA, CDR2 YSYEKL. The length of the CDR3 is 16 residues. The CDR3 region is CASNRTLAGEGGEQYF. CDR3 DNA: TGCGCCAGCAACCGGACACTAGCGGGAGAGGGGGGCGAGCAGTATTTC.

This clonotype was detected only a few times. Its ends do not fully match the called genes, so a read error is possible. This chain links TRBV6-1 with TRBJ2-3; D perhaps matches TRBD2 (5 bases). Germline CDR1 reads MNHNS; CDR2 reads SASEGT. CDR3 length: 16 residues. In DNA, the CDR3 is TGTGCCAGCAGTGGAGATGGCACCGGAGGAGCAGATACGCAGTACTTT. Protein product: CASSGDGTGGADTQYF.

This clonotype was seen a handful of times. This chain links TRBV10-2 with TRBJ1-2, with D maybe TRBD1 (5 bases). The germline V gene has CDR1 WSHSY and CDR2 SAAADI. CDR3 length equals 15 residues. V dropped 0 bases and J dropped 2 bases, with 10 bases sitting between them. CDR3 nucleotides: TGCGCCAGCAGTGAGTCGAGGGGTCAGAACTATGGCTACACCTTC. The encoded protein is CASSESRGQNYGYTF.

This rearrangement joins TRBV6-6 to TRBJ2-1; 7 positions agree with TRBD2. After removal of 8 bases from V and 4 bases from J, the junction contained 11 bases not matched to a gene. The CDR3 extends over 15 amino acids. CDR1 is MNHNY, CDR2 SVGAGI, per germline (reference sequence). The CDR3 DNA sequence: TGTGCCAGCGTTATTACTAGCGCCCCTTACAATGAGCAGTTCTTC. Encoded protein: CASVITSAPYNEQFF.

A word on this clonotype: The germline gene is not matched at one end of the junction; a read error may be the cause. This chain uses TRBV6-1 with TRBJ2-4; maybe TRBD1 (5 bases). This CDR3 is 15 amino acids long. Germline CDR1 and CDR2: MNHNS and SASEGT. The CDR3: CASSAQGISKNIQYF. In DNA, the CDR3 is TGTGCCAGCAGTGCCCAGGGAATTTCCAAAAACATCCAGTACTTC.

CDR3 loop: CSSSPRRAIYEQYF. The CDR3 DNA is TGTTCTAGCAGTCCCCGGAGGGCGATCTACGAGCAGTACTTC. The J gene is TRBJ2-7, the V gene TRBV12-3 or TRBV12-4; weak D call: TRBD2 (6 bases). The CDR3 is 14 residues long.

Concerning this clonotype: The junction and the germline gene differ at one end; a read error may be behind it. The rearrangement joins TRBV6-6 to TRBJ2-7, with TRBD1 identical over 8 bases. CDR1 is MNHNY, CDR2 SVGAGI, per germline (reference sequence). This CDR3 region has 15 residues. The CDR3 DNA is TGTGCCGGCGAACGCCCAGGGGGCGCTTCCTACGAGCAGAACTTC. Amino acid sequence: CAGERPGGASYEQNF.

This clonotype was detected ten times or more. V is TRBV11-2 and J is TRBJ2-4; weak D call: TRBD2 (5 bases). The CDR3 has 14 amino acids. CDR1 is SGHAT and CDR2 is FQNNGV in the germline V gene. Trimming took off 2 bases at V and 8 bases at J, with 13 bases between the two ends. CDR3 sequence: CASSLMGALDIQYF. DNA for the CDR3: TGTGCCAGCAGCTTAATGGGTGCACTAGACATTCAGTACTTC.

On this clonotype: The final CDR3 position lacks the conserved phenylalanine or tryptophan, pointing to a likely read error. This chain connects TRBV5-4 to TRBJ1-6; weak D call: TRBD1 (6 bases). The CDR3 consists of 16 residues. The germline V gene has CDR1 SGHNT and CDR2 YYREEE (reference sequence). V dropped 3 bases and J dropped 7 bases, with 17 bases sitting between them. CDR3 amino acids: CASSYLPGHLNSPLHL. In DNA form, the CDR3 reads TGTGCCAGCAGCTACTTACCGGGACACTTAAATTCACCCCTCCACCTT.

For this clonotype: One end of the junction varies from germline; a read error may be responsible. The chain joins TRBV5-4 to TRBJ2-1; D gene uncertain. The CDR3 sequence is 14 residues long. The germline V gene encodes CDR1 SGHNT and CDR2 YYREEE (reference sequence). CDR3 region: CASSLLGYYYEHFF. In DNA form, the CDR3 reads TGTGCCAGCAGCTTATTGGGCTACTACTATGAGCACTTCTTC.

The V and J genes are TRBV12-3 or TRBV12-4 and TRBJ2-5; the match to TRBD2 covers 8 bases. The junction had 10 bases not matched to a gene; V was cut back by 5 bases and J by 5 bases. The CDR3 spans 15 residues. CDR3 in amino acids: CASSEPAGVVETQYF. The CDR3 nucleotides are TGTGCCAGCAGTGAGCCAGCGGGAGTGGTGGAGACCCAGTACTTC.

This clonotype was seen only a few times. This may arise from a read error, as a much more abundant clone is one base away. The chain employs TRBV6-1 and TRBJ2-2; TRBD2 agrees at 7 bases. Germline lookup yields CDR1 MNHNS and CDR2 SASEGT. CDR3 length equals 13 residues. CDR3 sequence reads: CSSSEAAQGGPFF. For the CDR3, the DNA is TGTTCCAGCAGTGAAGCTGCCCAGGGAGGGCCGTTTTTT.

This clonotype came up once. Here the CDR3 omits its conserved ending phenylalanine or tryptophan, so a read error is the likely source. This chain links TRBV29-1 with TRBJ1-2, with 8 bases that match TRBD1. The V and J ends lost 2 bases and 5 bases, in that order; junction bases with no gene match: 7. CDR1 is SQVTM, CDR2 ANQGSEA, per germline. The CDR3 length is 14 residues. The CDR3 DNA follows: TGCAGCGTTGAACAGGCAGGGGGCGGGTATGGCTACACCTCC. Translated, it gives CSVEQAGGGYGYTS.

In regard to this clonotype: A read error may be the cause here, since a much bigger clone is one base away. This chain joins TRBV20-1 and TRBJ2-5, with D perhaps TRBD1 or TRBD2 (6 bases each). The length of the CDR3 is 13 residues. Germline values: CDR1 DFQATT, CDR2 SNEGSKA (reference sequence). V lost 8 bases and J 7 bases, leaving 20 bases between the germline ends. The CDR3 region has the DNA TGCAGTTCCCGGTCAGAGGGGGGAGGGACCCAGTACTTC. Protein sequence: CSSRSEGGGTQYF.

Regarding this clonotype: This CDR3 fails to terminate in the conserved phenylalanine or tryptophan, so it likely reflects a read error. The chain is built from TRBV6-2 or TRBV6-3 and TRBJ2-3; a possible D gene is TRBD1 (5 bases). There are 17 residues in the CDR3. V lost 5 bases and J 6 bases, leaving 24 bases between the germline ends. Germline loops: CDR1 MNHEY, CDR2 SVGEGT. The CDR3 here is CASSHPMTVSHQDTQYL. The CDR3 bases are TGTGCCAGCAGTCACCCGATGACAGTAAGCCACCAGGATACGCAGTATCTT.

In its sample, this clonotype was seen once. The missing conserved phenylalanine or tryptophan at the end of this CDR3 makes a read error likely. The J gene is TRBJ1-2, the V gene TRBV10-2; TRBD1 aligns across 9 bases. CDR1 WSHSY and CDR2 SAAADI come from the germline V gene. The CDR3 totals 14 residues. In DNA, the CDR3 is TGCGACAGCATGGACAGGGGAGGGTACTATGGCTACACCTCC. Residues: CDSMDRGGYYGYTS.

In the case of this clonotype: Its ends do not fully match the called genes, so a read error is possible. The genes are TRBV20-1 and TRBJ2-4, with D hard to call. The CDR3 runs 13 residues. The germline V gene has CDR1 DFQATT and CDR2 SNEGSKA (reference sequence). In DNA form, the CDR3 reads TGTAGTGCTGCCAAAGTAGCCAAAAACATTCAGTACTTC. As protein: CSAAKVAKNIQYF.

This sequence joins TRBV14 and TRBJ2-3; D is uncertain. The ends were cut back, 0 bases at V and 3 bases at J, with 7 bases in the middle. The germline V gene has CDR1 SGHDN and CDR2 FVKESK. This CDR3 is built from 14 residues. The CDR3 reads CASSQEAVTDTQYF. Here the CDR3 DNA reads TGTGCCAGCAGCCAAGAGGCAGTTACAGATACGCAGTATTTT.

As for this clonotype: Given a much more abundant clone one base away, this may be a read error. CDR3 nucleotides: TGTGCCTGGAGTACCAGCCGCTATCAGTACGAGCAGTACTTC. Protein sequence: CAWSTSRYQYEQYF. The rearrangement joins TRBV30 to TRBJ2-7, with D unclear. This CDR3 spans 14 amino acids. Trimming stripped 2 bases from V and 4 bases from J, with 15 bases between. Germline CDR1 GTSNPN, CDR2 SVGIG (reference sequence).

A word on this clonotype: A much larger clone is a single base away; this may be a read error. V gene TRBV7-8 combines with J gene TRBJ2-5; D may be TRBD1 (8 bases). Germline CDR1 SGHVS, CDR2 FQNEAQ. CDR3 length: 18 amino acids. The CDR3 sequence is CVSSSTATGGGSKFSQYF. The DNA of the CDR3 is TGTGTCAGCAGCTCCACCGCTACAGGGGGAGGGTCCAAGTTTTCCCAGTACTTC.

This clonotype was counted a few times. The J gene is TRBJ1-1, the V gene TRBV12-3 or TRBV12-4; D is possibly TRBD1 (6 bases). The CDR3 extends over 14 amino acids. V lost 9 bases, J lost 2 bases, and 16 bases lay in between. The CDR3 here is CASKRTDTNTEAFF. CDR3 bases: TGTGCCAGTAAACGGACAGATACTAACACTGAAGCTTTCTTT.

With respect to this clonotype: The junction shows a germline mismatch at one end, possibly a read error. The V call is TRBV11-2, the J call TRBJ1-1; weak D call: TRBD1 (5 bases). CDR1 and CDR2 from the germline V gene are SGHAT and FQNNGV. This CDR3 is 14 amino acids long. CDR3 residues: CANTRTGAFTEVFF. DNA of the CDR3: TGTGCCAACACGCGGACTGGGGCATTCACTGAAGTTTTCTTT. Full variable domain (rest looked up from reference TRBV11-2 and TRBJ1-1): EAGVAQSPRYKIIEKRQSVAFWCNPISGHATLYWYQQILGQGPKLLIQFQNNGVVDDSQLPKDRFSAERLKGVDSTLKIQPAKLEDSAVYLCANTRTGAFTEVFFGQGTRLTVV.

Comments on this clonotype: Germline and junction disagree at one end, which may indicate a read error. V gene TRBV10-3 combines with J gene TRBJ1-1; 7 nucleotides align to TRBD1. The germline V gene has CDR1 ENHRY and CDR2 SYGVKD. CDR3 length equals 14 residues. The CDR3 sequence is CAISDDRATAETFF. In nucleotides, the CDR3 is TGTGCCATCAGTGACGACAGGGCCACGGCTGAAACTTTCTTT.

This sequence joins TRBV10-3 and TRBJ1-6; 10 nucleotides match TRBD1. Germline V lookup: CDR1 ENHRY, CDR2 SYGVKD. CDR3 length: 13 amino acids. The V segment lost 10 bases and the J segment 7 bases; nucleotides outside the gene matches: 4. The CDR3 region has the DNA TGTGCCACACGGACAGGGGGGAATTCACCCCTCCACTTT. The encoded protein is CATRTGGNSPLHF.

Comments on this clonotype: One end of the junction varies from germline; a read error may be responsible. CDR3 DNA: TGTGCCAGCAGTTTAGTGGGGATGAACACTGAAGCTTCCTTC. This translates into CASSLVGMNTEASF. The chain recombines TRBV12-3 or TRBV12-4 with TRBJ1-1; D is uncertain. The CDR3 consists of 14 residues.

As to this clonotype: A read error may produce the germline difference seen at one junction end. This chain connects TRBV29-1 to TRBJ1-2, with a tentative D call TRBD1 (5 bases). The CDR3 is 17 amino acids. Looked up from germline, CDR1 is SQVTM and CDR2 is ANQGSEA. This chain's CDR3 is CCVEEHVQGHTNYGYTF. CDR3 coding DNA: TGCTGCGTTGAAGAGCACGTTCAGGGCCATACTAACTATGGTTACACCTTC.

CDR3 sequence (DNA): TGTGCCAGCATCAAGGGCAGGGTTTTAAGCAATGAGCAGTTCTTC. As protein: CASIKGRVLSNEQFF. This sequence joins TRBV6-6 and TRBJ2-1, with D tentatively TRBD1 (5 bases). This CDR3 spans 15 amino acids. The V gene's germline CDR1 is MNHNY and CDR2 SVGAGI (reference sequence). Trimming removed 7 bases at V and 6 bases at J, with 19 bases between.

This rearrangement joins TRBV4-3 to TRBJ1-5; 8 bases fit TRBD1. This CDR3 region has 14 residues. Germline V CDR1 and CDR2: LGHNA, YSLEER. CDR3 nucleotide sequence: TGCGCAAGCTCCGGTAGGACAGGGAACGAACCCCAGCATTTT. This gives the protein CASSGRTGNEPQHF.

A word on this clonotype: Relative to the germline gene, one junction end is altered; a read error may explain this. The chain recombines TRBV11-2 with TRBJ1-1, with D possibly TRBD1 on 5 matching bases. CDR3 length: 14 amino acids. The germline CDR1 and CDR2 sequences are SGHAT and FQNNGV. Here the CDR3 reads CASSLGGARTGAFF. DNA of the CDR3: TGTGCCAGCAGCCTCGGCGGGGCCCGGACTGGAGCTTTCTTT.

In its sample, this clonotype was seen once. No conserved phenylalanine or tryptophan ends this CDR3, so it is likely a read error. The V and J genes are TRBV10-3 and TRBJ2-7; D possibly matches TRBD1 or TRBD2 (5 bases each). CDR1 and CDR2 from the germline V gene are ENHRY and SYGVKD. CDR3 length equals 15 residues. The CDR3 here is CGISGGVRRSYEQYS. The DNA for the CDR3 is TGTGGCATCAGTGGGGGAGTCCGAAGGTCCTACGAGCAGTACTCC.

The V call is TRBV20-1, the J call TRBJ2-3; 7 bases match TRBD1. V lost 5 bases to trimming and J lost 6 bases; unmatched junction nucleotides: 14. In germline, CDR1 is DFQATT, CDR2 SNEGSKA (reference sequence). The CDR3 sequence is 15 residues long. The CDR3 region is CSAGFETGRRDTQYF. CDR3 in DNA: TGCAGTGCTGGATTCGAGACAGGGCGTAGGGATACGCAGTATTTT.